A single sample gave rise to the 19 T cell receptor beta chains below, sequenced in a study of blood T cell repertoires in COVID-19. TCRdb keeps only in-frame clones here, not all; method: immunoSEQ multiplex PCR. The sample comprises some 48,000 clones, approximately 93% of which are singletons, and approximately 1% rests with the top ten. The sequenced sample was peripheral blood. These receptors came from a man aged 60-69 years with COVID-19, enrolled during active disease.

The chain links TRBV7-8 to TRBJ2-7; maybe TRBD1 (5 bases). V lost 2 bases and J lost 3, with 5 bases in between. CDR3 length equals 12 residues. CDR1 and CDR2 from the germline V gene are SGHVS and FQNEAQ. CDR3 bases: TGTGCCAGCAGCTTACAGGGCTACGAGCAGTACTTC. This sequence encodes CASSLQGYEQYF.

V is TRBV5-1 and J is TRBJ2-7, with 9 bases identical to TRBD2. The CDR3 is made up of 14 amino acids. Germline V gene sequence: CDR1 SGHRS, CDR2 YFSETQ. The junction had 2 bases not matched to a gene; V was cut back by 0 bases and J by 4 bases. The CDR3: CASSLEAGGYEQYF. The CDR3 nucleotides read TGCGCCAGCAGCTTGGAAGCGGGGGGTTACGAGCAGTACTTC.

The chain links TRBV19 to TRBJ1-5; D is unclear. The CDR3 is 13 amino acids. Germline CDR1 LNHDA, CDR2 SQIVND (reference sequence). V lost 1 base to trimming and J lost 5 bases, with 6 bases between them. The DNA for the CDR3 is TGTGCCAGTAGTATAGTGCAGGATCAGCCCCAGCATTTT. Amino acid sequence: CASSIVQDQPQHF.

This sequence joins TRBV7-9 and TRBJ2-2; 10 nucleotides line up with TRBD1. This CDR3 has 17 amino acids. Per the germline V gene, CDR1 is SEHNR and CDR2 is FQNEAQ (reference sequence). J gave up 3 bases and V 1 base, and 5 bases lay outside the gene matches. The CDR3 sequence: CASSLGTGGSDTGELFF. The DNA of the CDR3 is TGTGCCAGCAGCTTAGGGACAGGGGGAAGTGACACCGGGGAGCTGTTTTTT. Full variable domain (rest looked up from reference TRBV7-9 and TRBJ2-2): DTGVSQNPRHKITKRGQNVTFRCDPISEHNRLYWYRQTLGQGPEFLTYFQNEAQLEKSRLLSDRFSAERPKGSFSTLEIQRTEQGDSAMYLCASSLGTGGSDTGELFFGEGSRLTVL.

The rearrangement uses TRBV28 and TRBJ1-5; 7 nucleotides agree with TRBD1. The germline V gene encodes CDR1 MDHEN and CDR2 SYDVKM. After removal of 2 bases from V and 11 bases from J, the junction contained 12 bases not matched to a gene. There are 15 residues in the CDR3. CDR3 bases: TGTGCCAGCAGTTTAGTGGACAGGTTGGTGGGAGCCCAGCATTTT. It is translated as CASSLVDRLVGAQHF.

DNA for the CDR3: TGTGCCACCAGTGATTTGTACGGGAGTGGGGACAATGAGCAGTTCTTC. Amino acids: CATSDLYGSGDNEQFF. The V gene is TRBV24-1, the J gene TRBJ2-1; possibly TRBD2 for D (6 bases). Germline CDR1 and CDR2: KGHDR and SFDVKD. Trimming removed 0 bases from V and 5 bases from J, with 13 bases in between. The CDR3 runs to 16 residues.

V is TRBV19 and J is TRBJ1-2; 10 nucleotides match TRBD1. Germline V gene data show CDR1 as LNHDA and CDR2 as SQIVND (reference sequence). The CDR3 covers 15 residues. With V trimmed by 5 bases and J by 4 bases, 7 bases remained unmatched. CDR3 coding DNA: TGTGCCAGTAGTCCCGACAGGGGGCAAATCTATGGCTACACCTTC. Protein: CASSPDRGQIYGYTF.

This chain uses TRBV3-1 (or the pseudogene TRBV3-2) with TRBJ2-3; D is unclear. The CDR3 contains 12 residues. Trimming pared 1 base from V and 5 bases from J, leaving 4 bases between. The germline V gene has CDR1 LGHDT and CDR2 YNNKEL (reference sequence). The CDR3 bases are TGTGCCAGCAGCCAAGCAGGAGATACGCAGTATTTT. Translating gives CASSQAGDTQYF.

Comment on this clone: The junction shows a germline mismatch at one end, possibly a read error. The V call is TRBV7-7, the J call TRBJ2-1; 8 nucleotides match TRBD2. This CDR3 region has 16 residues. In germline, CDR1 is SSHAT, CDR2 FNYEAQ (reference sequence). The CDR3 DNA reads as TGTGCTAGCAGCTCGTCAACTAGCGGCCCCAACAATGAGCAGTTCTTC. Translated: CASSSSTSGPNNEQFF.

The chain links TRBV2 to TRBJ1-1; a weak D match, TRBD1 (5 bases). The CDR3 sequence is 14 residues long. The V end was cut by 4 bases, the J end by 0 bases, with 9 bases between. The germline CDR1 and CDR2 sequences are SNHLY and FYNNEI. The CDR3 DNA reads TGTGCCAGCAGTGGTCACAGGTTGAACACTGAAGCTTTCTTT. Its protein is CASSGHRLNTEAFF.

This chain's CDR3 is CASSQDLTGASNQPQHF. The CDR3 DNA reads as TGCGCCAGCAGCCAAGATTTAACAGGGGCGAGCAATCAGCCCCAGCATTTT. This chain uses TRBV4-1 with TRBJ1-5, with 7 nucleotides matching TRBD1. Germline CDR1 and CDR2: MGHRA and YSYEKL. V was pared by 0 bases and J by 1 base, with 6 bases of the junction left unmatched. The CDR3 covers 17 residues.

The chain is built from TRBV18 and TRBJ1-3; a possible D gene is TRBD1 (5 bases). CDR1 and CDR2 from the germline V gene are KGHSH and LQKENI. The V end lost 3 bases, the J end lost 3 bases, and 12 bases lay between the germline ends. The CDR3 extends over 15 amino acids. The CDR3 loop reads CASSPAGRGGNTIYF. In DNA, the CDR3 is TGTGCCAGCTCACCGGCGGGGCGCGGTGGAAACACCATATATTTT. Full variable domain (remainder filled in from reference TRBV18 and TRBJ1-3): NAGVMQNPRHLVRRRGQEARLRCSPMKGHSHVYWYRQLPEEGLKFMVYLQKENIIDESGMPKERFSAEFPKEGPSILRIQQVVRGDSAAYFCASSPAGRGGNTIYFGEGSWLTVV.

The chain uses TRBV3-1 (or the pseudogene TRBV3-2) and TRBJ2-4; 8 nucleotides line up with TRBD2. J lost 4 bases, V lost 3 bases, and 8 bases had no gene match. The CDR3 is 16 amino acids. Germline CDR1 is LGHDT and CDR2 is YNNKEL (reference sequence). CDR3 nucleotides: TGTGCCAGCAGCCAGGACCCCGGGACTAGGAAAAACATTCAGTACTTC. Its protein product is CASSQDPGTRKNIQYF.

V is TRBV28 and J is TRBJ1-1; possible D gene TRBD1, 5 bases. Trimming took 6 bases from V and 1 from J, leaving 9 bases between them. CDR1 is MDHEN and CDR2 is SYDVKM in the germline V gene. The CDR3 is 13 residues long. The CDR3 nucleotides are TGTGCCAGCAGAACCCAGGGGAACACTGAAGCTTTCTTT. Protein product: CASRTQGNTEAFF.

The CDR3 protein is CSYRQGWGRNYGYTF. As DNA, the CDR3 is TGCAGCTACCGACAGGGTTGGGGACGAAACTATGGCTACACCTTC. The gene calls are TRBV29-1 and TRBJ1-2; TRBD1 agrees at 7 bases. CDR1 SQVTM and CDR2 ANQGSEA come from the germline V gene. The CDR3 is 15 amino acids. After removal of 8 bases from V and 2 bases from J, the junction contained 14 bases not matched to a gene.

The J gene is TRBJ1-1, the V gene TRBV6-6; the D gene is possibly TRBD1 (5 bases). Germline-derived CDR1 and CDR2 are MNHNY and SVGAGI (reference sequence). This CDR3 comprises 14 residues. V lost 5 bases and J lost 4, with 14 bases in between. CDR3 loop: CASSLSGGVTEAFF. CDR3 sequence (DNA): TGTGCCAGCAGTCTGAGCGGGGGAGTCACTGAAGCTTTCTTT.

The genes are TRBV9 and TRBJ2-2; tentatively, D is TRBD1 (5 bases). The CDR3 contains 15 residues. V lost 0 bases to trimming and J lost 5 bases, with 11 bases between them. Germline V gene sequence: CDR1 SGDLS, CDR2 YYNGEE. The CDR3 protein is CASSVEAGRTGELFF. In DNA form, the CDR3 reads TGTGCCAGCAGCGTAGAGGCAGGGCGGACCGGGGAGCTGTTTTTT.

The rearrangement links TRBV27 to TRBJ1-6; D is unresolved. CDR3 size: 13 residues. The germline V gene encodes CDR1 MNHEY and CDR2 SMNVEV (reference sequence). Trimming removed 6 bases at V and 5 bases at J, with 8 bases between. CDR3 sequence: CASSPFDNSPLHF. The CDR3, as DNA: TGTGCCAGCAGCCCATTTGATAATTCACCCCTCCACTTT.

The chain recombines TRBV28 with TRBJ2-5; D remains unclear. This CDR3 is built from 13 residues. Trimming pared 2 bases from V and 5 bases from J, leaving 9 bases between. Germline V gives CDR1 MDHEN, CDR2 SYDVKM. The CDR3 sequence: CASSLEKWETQYF. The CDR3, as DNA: TGTGCCAGCAGTTTAGAGAAGTGGGAGACCCAGTACTTC.